Included here is one T cell receptor (beta chain) sequence, with context. What it recognizes is unknown. The data were obtained in a study of Tregs in tolerant kidney transplant recipients. Study-level background: Related graft donors supplied nonmyeloablative bone marrow transplants, and mixed chimerism was transient.

Here immunoSEQ multiplex PCR was the method, and the copy in TCRdb shows in-frame clones only, minus some. The sample has fewer than 100,000 clones; over 85% are singletons. Germline V gives CDR1 MNHEY, CDR2 SVGAGI. The CDR3 has 14 residues. The V segment lost 2 bases and the J segment 2 bases; nucleotides outside the gene matches: 3. Study-wide findings and caveats: The most relevant donor-specific Treg TCRbeta repertoire apparently came from expansion with activated donor B cells.

The receptor was derived from a human donor who received a combined kidney and bone marrow transplant. The V and J genes are TRBV6-5 and TRBJ2-7; 7 bases fit TRBD1. The source was CD4+ T cells from blood, collected before the transplant. CDR3 in amino acids: CASSYRGTAYEQYF. CDR3 sequence (DNA): TGTGCCAGCAGTTACAGAGGGACAGCCTACGAGCAGTACTTC.